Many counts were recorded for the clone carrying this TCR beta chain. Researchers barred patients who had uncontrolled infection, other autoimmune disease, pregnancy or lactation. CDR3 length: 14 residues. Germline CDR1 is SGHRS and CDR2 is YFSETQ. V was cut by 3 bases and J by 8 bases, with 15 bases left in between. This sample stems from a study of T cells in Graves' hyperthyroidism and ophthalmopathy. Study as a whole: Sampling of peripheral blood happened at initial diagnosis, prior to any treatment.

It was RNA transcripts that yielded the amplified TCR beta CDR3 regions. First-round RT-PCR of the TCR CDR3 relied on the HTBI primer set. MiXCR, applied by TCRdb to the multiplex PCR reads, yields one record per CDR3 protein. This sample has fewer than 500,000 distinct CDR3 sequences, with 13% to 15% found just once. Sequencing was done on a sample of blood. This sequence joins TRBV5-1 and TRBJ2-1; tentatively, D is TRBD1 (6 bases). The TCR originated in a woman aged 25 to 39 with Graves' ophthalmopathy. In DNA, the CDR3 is TGCGCCAGCAGCTCCGCAGGGACAAGGGATGAGCAGTTCTTC. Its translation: CASSSAGTRDEQFF.